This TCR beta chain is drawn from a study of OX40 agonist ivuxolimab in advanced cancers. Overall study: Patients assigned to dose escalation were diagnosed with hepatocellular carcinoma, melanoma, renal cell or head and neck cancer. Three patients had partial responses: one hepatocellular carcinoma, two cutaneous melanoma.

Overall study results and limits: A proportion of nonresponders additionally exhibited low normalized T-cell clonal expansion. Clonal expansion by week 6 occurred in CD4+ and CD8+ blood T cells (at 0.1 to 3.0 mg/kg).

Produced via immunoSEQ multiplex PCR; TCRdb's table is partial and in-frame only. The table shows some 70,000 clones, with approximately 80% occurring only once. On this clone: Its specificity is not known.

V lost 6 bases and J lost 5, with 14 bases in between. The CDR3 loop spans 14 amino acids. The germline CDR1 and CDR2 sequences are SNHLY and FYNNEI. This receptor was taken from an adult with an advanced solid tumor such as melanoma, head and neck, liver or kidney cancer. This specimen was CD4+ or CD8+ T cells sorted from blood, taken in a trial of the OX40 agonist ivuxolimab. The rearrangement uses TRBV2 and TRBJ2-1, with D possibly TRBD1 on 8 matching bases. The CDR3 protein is CASRLQGGNNEQFF. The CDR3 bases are TGTGCCAGCAGACTACAGGGGGGGAACAATGAGCAGTTCTTC.